The clone carrying this T cell receptor beta chain turned up a few times. This sample was included in a study of blood T cell repertoires in COVID-19. Study in general: From the United States, Italy and Spain came samples of acute and convalescent COVID-19. Sample material is recorded as cDNA or gDNA derived from T cells, B-cell-depleted T cells, or PBMCs.

V was pared by 3 bases and J by 5 bases, with 6 bases of the junction left unmatched. Germline CDR1 is KGHSH and CDR2 is LQKENI. This CDR3 has 15 residues. In the authors' methods: Estimation of nucleated cell counts relied on the amplification of reference gene primers. Libraries were prepared by immunoSEQ multiplex PCR; TCRdb keeps only in-frame clonotypes and omits some of them. That table furnishes V, J and clone size, whereas the DNA furnished D and trimming. This table holds around 200,000 clones, approximately 81% found once. The TCR sequence derives from a woman of 80 years or more with acute or convalescent COVID-19. Sequencing was performed on peripheral blood. The rearrangement uses TRBV18 and TRBJ2-5, with TRBD1 matching 10 bases. DNA for the CDR3: TGTGCCAGCTCACCCCGACAGGGGGCGGTGGAGACCCAGTACTTC. Its protein product is CASSPRQGAVETQYF.